This T cell receptor beta chain was recovered during a study of cytomegalovirus exposure and HLA in healthy donors. Data came from immunoSEQ multiplex PCR; TCRdb stores just in-frame clones and leaves some out. This table holds 150,000 to 200,000 clones, roughly 83% found once. Trimming at V came to 1 base and at J to 5 bases, leaving 1 base not matched to a gene. Germline V gene sequence: CDR1 MNHEY, CDR2 SMNVEV (reference sequence). The CDR3 has 14 amino acids. This receptor was obtained from a man under 40 in good health and CMV-seropositive. This rearrangement joins TRBV27 to TRBJ2-2, with 7 bases identical to TRBD2. The sequencing input was PBMCs. The CDR3 sequence is CASSLWGGTGELFF. The CDR3 coding sequence is TGTGCCAGCAGTTTATGGGGGGGAACCGGGGAGCTGTTTTTT.